These 30 T cell receptor beta chains came from one sample sequenced in a study of blood T cell repertoires in COVID-19. Profiled with immunoSEQ multiplex PCR; TCRdb holds only in-frame clones, not every one. The sample yields roughly 320,000 clones, almost 85% seen once. Sequencing used peripheral blood. The source of these receptors is a human donor in a cohort sampled during active COVID-19.

On this clone: Other DNA sequences in this sample translate to the same CDR3. The chain couples TRBV18 to TRBJ2-1, with 9 positions matching TRBD1. The CDR3 sequence is 14 residues long. Looked up from germline, CDR1 is KGHSH and CDR2 is LQKENI. Trimming took 3 bases from V and 7 from J; bases not matched to a gene: 4. CDR3: CASSPGTGSNEQFF. The DNA for the CDR3 is TGTGCCAGCTCACCCGGGACAGGGTCTAATGAGCAGTTCTTC.

This clone has just one count. This chain connects TRBV20-1 to TRBJ1-3; D gene uncertain. The CDR3 totals 12 residues. Trimming cost V 3 bases and J 7 bases, with 10 bases left between them. In germline, CDR1 is DFQATT, CDR2 SNEGSKA (reference sequence). CDR3 coding DNA: TGCAGTGCTAGTCAACACAGCAACACCATATATTTT. Translated, it gives CSASQHSNTIYF.

This clone appeared many times. The CDR3 reads CATRARDRAKYEQYF. The DNA for the CDR3 is TGTGCCACCAGGGCCCGGGACAGGGCGAAATACGAGCAGTACTTC. V is TRBV2 and J is TRBJ2-7, with 9 bases matching TRBD1. This CDR3 spans 15 amino acids. V shed 10 bases, J shed 4 bases, and the junction held 14 bases outside the gene matches. The germline gives CDR1 SNHLY, CDR2 FYNNEI.

This clone was counted at least ten times. The chain has TRBV11-2 and TRBJ1-2; 10 positions agree with TRBD1. This CDR3 region has 15 residues. The trim removed 4 bases at V and 9 bases at J, leaving 11 bases unmatched. The germline V gene has CDR1 SGHAT and CDR2 FQNNGV. The CDR3 DNA follows: TGTGCCAGCAGCTCCTATGACGGGACAGGGGAGAGCTACACCTTC. Its protein is CASSSYDGTGESYTF.

The chain combines TRBV12-5 with TRBJ1-1; 10 positions match TRBD1. Germline V gives CDR1 LGHNT, CDR2 FRNRAP. Unmatched junction bases numbered 13, after V lost 0 bases and J lost 3 bases. The CDR3 contains 19 residues. The CDR3: CASGLVSEKTGGSYTEAFF. In nucleotides, the CDR3 is TGTGCTAGTGGTTTGGTAAGCGAAAAGACAGGGGGCTCTTACACTGAAGCTTTCTTT. Full variable domain (rest looked up from reference TRBV12-5 and TRBJ1-1): DARVTQTPRHKVTEMGQEVTMRCQPILGHNTVFWYRQTMMQGLELLAYFRNRAPLDDSGMPKDRFSAEMPDATLATLKIQPSEPRDSAVYFCASGLVSEKTGGSYTEAFFGQGTRLTVV.

This chain connects TRBV6-1 to TRBJ1-2; 9 nucleotides align to TRBD1. The CDR3 length is 13 residues. The junction had 2 bases not matched to a gene; V was cut back by 1 base and J by 8 bases. Germline V lookup: CDR1 MNHNS, CDR2 SASEGT. The CDR3, as DNA: TGTGCCAGCAGTGAAGGGACAGGGGTCGGCTACACCTTC. Amino acid sequence: CASSEGTGVGYTF.

V gene TRBV18 combines with J gene TRBJ1-3; TRBD1 agrees at 7 bases. There are 16 residues in the CDR3. V lost 3 bases to trimming and J lost 0 bases; unmatched junction nucleotides: 5. CDR1 is KGHSH, CDR2 LQKENI, per germline. CDR3 sequence: CASSPTGMGSGNTIYF. The CDR3 coding sequence is TGTGCCAGCTCACCGACAGGGATGGGCTCTGGAAACACCATATATTTT.

J is TRBJ1-4 and V is TRBV19; D might be TRBD1 (6 bases). The CDR3 has 15 residues. CDR1 LNHDA and CDR2 SQIVND come from the germline V gene (reference sequence). V lost 3 bases, J lost 8 bases, and 16 bases lay in between. CDR3 sequence reads: CASSIPQGDEEKLFF. The DNA for the CDR3 is TGTGCCAGTAGTATCCCACAGGGTGACGAAGAAAAACTGTTTTTT.

V usage is TRBV21-1 and J usage is TRBJ2-7; the table's D gene call, TRBD2, was not cross checked with the DNA. TRBV21-1 is a pseudogene segment. The CDR3 is 14 amino acids. CDR3 DNA sequence: TGTGCCAGCAGCAATTCCTCGGGGTCCCACGAGCAGTACTTC. Its protein product is CASSNSSGSHEQYF.

The V gene is TRBV7-9, the J gene TRBJ1-3; TRBD1 matches at 8 bases. This CDR3 spans 17 amino acids. Trimming at V came to 4 bases and at J to 1 base, leaving 9 bases not matched to a gene. The V gene's germline CDR1 is SEHNR and CDR2 FQNEAQ (reference sequence). Here the CDR3 DNA reads TGTGCCAGCAGCTCGCCCTTGGACAGGGAATCTGGAAACACCATATATTTT. This codes for CASSSPLDRESGNTIYF.

The V call is TRBV4-2, the J call TRBJ2-5; D ambiguous. The CDR3 is made up of 13 amino acids. Trimming stripped 1 base from V and 5 bases from J, with 8 bases between. CDR1 is LGHNA and CDR2 is YNFKEQ in the germline V gene. The CDR3 loop reads CASSQVLLETQYF. The CDR3 DNA reads TGTGCCAGCAGCCAAGTGCTACTCGAGACCCAGTACTTC.

This chain uses TRBV19 with TRBJ1-2, with 7 bases that match TRBD1. Germline values: CDR1 LNHDA, CDR2 SQIVND (reference sequence). CDR3 length: 13 amino acids. V dropped 6 bases and J dropped 10; count of bases not matched to a gene: 11. CDR3 DNA: TGTGCCAGTAGGCATGCACCGACAGGGTCCTACACCTTC. Translation gives CASRHAPTGSYTF.

The V gene is TRBV18, the J gene TRBJ2-3; possible D gene TRBD1, 5 bases. From germline, CDR1 is KGHSH and CDR2 LQKENI. Deletions cut 6 bases from V and 4 bases from J, with 11 bases between. This CDR3 has 13 residues. In DNA form, the CDR3 reads TGTGCCAGCTCGCAGGGATTCGCAGATACGCAGTATTTT. The encoded protein is CASSQGFADTQYF.

V and J are TRBV5-1 and TRBJ1-1; D perhaps matches TRBD1 (5 bases). The CDR3 runs to 14 residues. Germline CDR1 SGHRS, CDR2 YFSETQ. Deletions cut 4 bases from V and 5 bases from J, with 15 bases between. The CDR3 DNA sequence: TGCGCCAGCAGCCACGGGGGTATAGGGACTGAAGCTTTCTTT. Translation: CASSHGGIGTEAFF.

The chain employs TRBV3-1 (or the pseudogene TRBV3-2) and TRBJ2-5; 10 nucleotides agree with TRBD1. CDR3 length: 16 amino acids. V dropped 1 base and J dropped 5; count of bases not matched to a gene: 7. Germline V lookup: CDR1 LGHDT, CDR2 YNNKEL (reference sequence). For the CDR3, the DNA is TGTGCCAGCAGCCAAGCGGGGGTGGGACAGGGGGAGACCCAGTACTTC. It encodes CASSQAGVGQGETQYF.

The V gene is TRBV7-3, the J gene TRBJ2-2; no clear D. The V end was cut by 1 base, the J end by 0 bases, with 3 bases between. The CDR3 covers 14 residues. Germline V CDR1 and CDR2: SGHTA, FQGTGA. This chain's CDR3 is CASSLRPNTGELFF. CDR3 bases: TGTGCCAGCAGCTTAAGGCCGAACACCGGGGAGCTGTTTTTT.

This clone showed up just a few times. This chain uses TRBV24-1 with TRBJ1-2; D is possibly TRBD1 (5 bases). Trimming pared 3 bases from V and 8 bases from J, leaving 6 bases between. The CDR3 has 11 amino acids. CDR1 is KGHDR, CDR2 SFDVKD, per germline. In nucleotides, the CDR3 is TGTGCCACCAGTGATGGGGGGGGCTACACCTTC. It translates to CATSDGGGYTF.

CDR3 DNA: TGTGCCAGCGACTGTAACTATGGCTACACCTTC. Translating gives CASDCNYGYTF. V gene TRBV21-1 combines with J gene TRBJ1-2. TRBV21-1 is tagged as a pseudogene. The CDR3 totals 11 residues.

The gene calls are TRBV24-1 and TRBJ2-7; TRBD1 aligns across 7 bases. J gave up 3 bases and V 7 bases, and 17 bases lay outside the gene matches. The germline V gene has CDR1 KGHDR and CDR2 SFDVKD. This CDR3 is 17 amino acids long. Written as DNA, the CDR3 is TGTGCCACCAGCGCTCTTTCTACAGGGGCAACAAACTACGAGCAGTACTTC. This codes for CATSALSTGATNYEQYF.

Details on this clone: This sample also contains other DNA sequences that code for the same CDR3. The chain uses TRBV19 and TRBJ1-1, with TRBD1 matching over 7 bases. J gave up 0 bases and V 4 bases, and 2 bases lay outside the gene matches. From germline, CDR1 is LNHDA and CDR2 SQIVND (reference sequence). The CDR3 sequence is 14 residues long. CDR3 amino acids: CASSNRGLNTEAFF. The CDR3 nucleotides are TGTGCCAGTAGTAACAGGGGCCTGAACACTGAAGCTTTCTTT.

The rearrangement joins TRBV10-3 to TRBJ2-3; maybe TRBD2 (6 bases). Looked up from germline, CDR1 is ENHRY and CDR2 is SYGVKD. This CDR3 spans 18 amino acids. The V and J ends lost 0 bases and 0 bases respectively, with 16 bases between them. This chain's CDR3 is CAISESNQVAASTDTQYF. Written as DNA, the CDR3 is TGTGCCATCAGTGAGTCGAATCAGGTAGCGGCGAGCACAGATACGCAGTATTTT.

The V call is TRBV2, the J call TRBJ2-1; 11 nucleotides align to TRBD1. The V and J ends lost 8 bases and 7 bases, in that order; junction bases with no gene match: 4. This CDR3 region has 13 residues. The V gene's germline CDR1 is SNHLY and CDR2 FYNNEI. The CDR3 spells CASWDRGENEQFF. The CDR3 nucleotides are TGTGCCAGCTGGGACAGGGGGGAAAATGAGCAGTTCTTC.

The chain recombines TRBV9 with TRBJ1-1; D call uncertain. V dropped 5 bases and J dropped 4 bases, with 9 bases sitting between them. This CDR3 has 12 amino acids. Per the germline V gene, CDR1 is SGDLS and CDR2 is YYNGEE. This chain's CDR3 is CASRGGGTEAFF. DNA of the CDR3: TGTGCCAGCAGAGGCGGAGGCACTGAAGCTTTCTTT.

This clone was found once. The chain joins TRBV29-1 to TRBJ2-3; 9 positions match TRBD1. V was pared by 6 bases and J by 3 bases, with 10 bases of the junction left unmatched. Germline V lookup: CDR1 SQVTM, CDR2 ANQGSEA. The CDR3 consists of 15 residues. The CDR3 loop reads CSVSVRDRATDTQYF. The CDR3 DNA follows: TGCAGCGTGAGTGTCCGGGACAGGGCAACAGATACGCAGTATTTT.

The chain is built from TRBV11-1 and TRBJ1-1, with 7 bases lining up with TRBD1. The V gene end was trimmed by 5 bases and the J gene end by 4 bases; junction bases not matched to a gene: 7. Germline V gene data show CDR1 as SGHAT and CDR2 as FQDESV (reference sequence). The CDR3 has 14 amino acids. This CDR3 reads CASSPQGWATEAFF. CDR3 coding DNA: TGTGCCAGCAGCCCACAGGGGTGGGCCACTGAAGCTTTCTTT.

This clone has a single count. The chain recombines TRBV6-5 with TRBJ2-7; 7 nucleotides match TRBD2. This CDR3 is 14 amino acids long. The germline CDR1 and CDR2 sequences are MNHEY and SVGAGI. V was pared by 0 bases and J by 3 bases, with 2 bases of the junction left unmatched. The CDR3 bases are TGTGCCAGCAGTTACTCGCGGGGGAACTACGAGCAGTACTTC. Its translation is CASSYSRGNYEQYF.

The J gene is TRBJ1-1, the V gene TRBV6-1; no clear D. The CDR3 sequence is 12 residues long. V was cut by 0 bases and J by 10 bases, with 9 bases left in between. CDR1 is MNHNS, CDR2 SASEGT, per germline. The CDR3 bases are TGTGCCAGCAGTGAAGCCATTGGCGGAGCTTTCTTT. Protein sequence: CASSEAIGGAFF.

This chain links TRBV18 with TRBJ2-3, with 9 bases matching TRBD2. This CDR3 region has 17 residues. Germline-derived CDR1 and CDR2 are KGHSH and LQKENI. The trim removed 6 bases at V and 3 bases at J, leaving 13 bases unmatched. CDR3 loop: CASSPSRAGGLTDTQYF. CDR3 coding DNA: TGTGCCAGCTCTCCGTCGAGGGCGGGGGGGCTGACAGATACGCAGTATTTT. Variable domain in full (rest from reference TRBV18 and TRBJ2-3): NAGVMQNPRHLVRRRGQEARLRCSPMKGHSHVYWYRQLPEEGLKFMVYLQKENIIDESGMPKERFSAEFPKEGPSILRIQQVVRGDSAAYFCASSPSRAGGLTDTQYFGPGTRLTVL.

This sequence joins TRBV4-1 and TRBJ1-6, with TRBD1 identical over 7 bases. V dropped 2 bases and J dropped 6; count of bases not matched to a gene: 4. CDR1 is MGHRA, CDR2 YSYEKL, per germline. The CDR3 totals 15 residues. The CDR3 is CASSQLQGRNSPLHF. CDR3 bases: TGCGCCAGCAGCCAACTACAGGGGCGTAATTCACCCCTCCACTTT.

This clone has just a few counts. This chain joins TRBV5-6 and TRBJ1-3, with D uncertain. CDR3 length: 14 amino acids. V was clipped by 0 bases and J by 5 bases, with 9 bases between them. Germline CDR1 and CDR2: SGHDT and YYEEEE. The CDR3 protein is CASSLVSVRNTIYF. CDR3 in DNA: TGTGCCAGCAGCTTGGTTTCGGTTAGAAACACCATATATTTT.